This TCR beta chain was obtained from a study of T cell responses to AZD1222 COVID-19 vaccine. The assay was immunoSEQ multiplex PCR, and TCRdb's table has in-frame clones only and misses some. Here the sample spans about 150,000 clones, about nine tenths being singletons. This clone was seen once. The ends were cut back, 4 bases at V and 4 bases at J, with 11 bases in the middle. CDR1 is MDHEN, CDR2 SYDVKM, per germline. This CDR3 comprises 14 residues. This rearrangement joins TRBV28 to TRBJ1-3; D is perhaps TRBD1 (5 bases). The sequence derives from an adult who received the AZD1222 COVID-19 vaccine. The sequencing here drew on peripheral blood, taken 28 days after the second AZD1222 dose. The CDR3: CASSSSYRGNTIYF. For the CDR3, the DNA is TGTGCCAGCAGTTCCTCCTACAGGGGAAACACCATATATTTT.